This is a list of T cell receptor beta chains from one sample in a study of CD8+ T cells in alopecia areata. Profiling relied on immunoSEQ multiplex PCR, and the TCRdb table lists in-frame clones only, not all of them. The sample lists more than 150,000 clones; around 49% were seen once. Sequences were derived from CD8+ T cells sorted from blood, sampled at roughly week 52, from a patient treated with tofacitinib. These receptors were collected from a human donor with alopecia areata. Each CDR3 is given with its conserved first and last residue. The D gene is left open where the match is weak. Size is omitted from some rows. Given values are once, few, many or a class for expanded clones.

j_call v_call d_call clone_size cdr3_aa cdr3_nt
TRBJ1-4 TRBV7-2 TRBD1 NA CASSLAGEGAGEKLFF TGTGCCAGCAGCTTAGCGGGGGAGGGGGCCGGTGAAAAACTGTTTTTT
TRBJ1-4 TRBV6-6 NA few CASSYGRAEKLFF TGTGCCAGCAGTTATGGACGTGCGGAAAAACTGTTTTTT
TRBJ2-1 TRBV6-5 TRBD1 few CASSYDQGVVYNEQFF TGTGCCAGCAGTTACGACCAGGGGGTGGTCTACAATGAGCAGTTCTTC
TRBJ2-3 TRBV29-1 NA few CSVAEEADTQYF TGCAGCGTTGCTGAGGAGGCAGATACGCAGTATTTT
TRBJ1-1 TRBV6-5 TRBD1 NA CASSYFRTGTEAFF TGTGCCAGCAGTTACTTCCGGACAGGGACTGAAGCTTTCTTT
TRBJ1-6 TRBV7-2 NA NA CASSQNFSPLHF TGTGCCAGCAGCCAGAATTTTTCACCCCTCCACTTT
TRBJ1-1 TRBV4-1 NA few CASSQDPGTYTEAFF TGCGCCAGCAGCCAAGATCCGGGCACCTACACTGAAGCTTTCTTT
TRBJ1-1 TRBV5-1 TRBD1 NA CASSADRVDNTEAFF TGCGCCAGCAGCGCAGACAGGGTTGACAACACTGAAGCTTTCTTT
TRBJ1-2 TRBV30 NA NA CAWSLWGADGYTF TGTGCCTGGAGCCTTTGGGGGGCAGACGGCTACACCTTC
TRBJ1-4 TRBV19 NA NA CASSIGGGANEKLFF TGTGCCAGTAGTATTGGTGGAGGCGCTAATGAAAAACTGTTTTTT
TRBJ1-3 TRBV30 NA once CAWKGLGNTIYF TGTGCCTGGAAGGGTTTGGGAAACACCATATATTTT
TRBJ2-1 TRBV16 TRBD2 NA CASSRISGGYNEQFF TGTGCCAGCAGCCGGATAAGCGGGGGATACAATGAGCAGTTCTTC
TRBJ1-2 TRBV29-1 NA NA CSAGITRSGYTF TGCAGCGCGGGGATAACACGCTCTGGCTACACCTTC
TRBJ1-5 TRBV6-6 NA NA CASSIPNQPQHF TGTGCCAGCAGCATACCGAACCAGCCCCAGCATTTT
TRBJ1-5 TRBV9 NA NA CASSETGSMNQPQHF TGTGCCAGCAGCGAAACCGGGTCAATGAATCAGCCCCAGCATTTT
TRBJ1-1 TRBV4-3 NA many CASSQQQENTEAFF TGCGCCAGCAGCCAACAACAAGAGAACACTGAAGCTTTCTTT
TRBJ1-1 TRBV13 NA few CASTSWGEMNTEAFF TGTGCCAGCACCTCATGGGGAGAAATGAACACTGAAGCTTTCTTT
TRBJ2-1 TRBV19 NA NA CASSITQEGNEQFF TGTGCCAGTAGTATAACTCAGGAGGGGAATGAGCAGTTCTTC
TRBJ2-5 TRBV30 NA NA CAWSHGKVQETQYF TGTGCCTGGAGTCACGGGAAGGTCCAAGAGACCCAGTACTTC
TRBJ2-5 TRBV5-4 NA NA CASRQDPSRETQYF TGTGCCAGCAGACAGGACCCGAGTAGGGAGACCCAGTACTTC
TRBJ2-5 TRBV6-5 NA NA CASSYSEVWQETQYF TGTGCCAGCAGTTACTCGGAGGTGTGGCAAGAGACCCAGTACTTC
TRBJ1-2 TRBV7-9 NA NA CASSLAAQPPGYGYTF TGTGCCAGCAGCTTAGCGGCACAGCCTCCGGGGTATGGCTACACCTTC
TRBJ1-5 TRBV27 NA NA CASSPTEGPQHF TGTGCCAGCAGCCCTACAGAAGGTCCCCAGCATTTT
TRBJ2-6 TRBV5-1 NA NA CASSLGSAGLTSGANVLTF TGCGCCAGCAGCTTGGGGTCCGCAGGACTAACGTCTGGGGCCAACGTCCTGACTTTC
TRBJ1-1 TRBV30 TRBD1 NA CAWSFMTGGTEAFF TGTGCCTGGTCTTTCATGACAGGGGGCACTGAAGCTTTCTTT
TRBJ2-2 TRBV4-1 NA NA CASSQVGNTGELFF TGCGCCAGCAGCCAAGTCGGTAACACCGGGGAGCTGTTTTTT
TRBJ1-3 TRBV27 NA NA CASSPIDRNTIYF TGTGCCAGCAGTCCAATCGACAGAAACACCATATATTTT
TRBJ2-7 TRBV6-5 TRBD1 NA CASTNPGTGEEYF TGTGCCAGCACCAACCCCGGGACAGGGGAAGAGTACTTC
TRBJ1-1 TRBV7-6 TRBD1 NA CASSPEPGQGDTEAFF TGTGCCAGCAGCCCCGAACCGGGACAGGGGGACACTGAAGCTTTCTTT
TRBJ2-1 TRBV30 TRBD2 few CAWSVQAGNEQFF TGTGCCTGGAGTGTACAAGCGGGGAATGAGCAGTTCTTC
TRBJ1-1 TRBV29-1 TRBD1 few CSGDRPNTEAFF TGCAGCGGGGACAGGCCGAACACTGAAGCTTTCTTT
TRBJ1-1 TRBV5-1 NA NA CASSLVPGPNTEAFF TGCGCCAGCAGCTTGGTTCCCGGACCGAACACTGAAGCTTTCTTT
TRBJ2-1 TRBV4-3 NA NA CASSQDGEAEQFF TGCGCCAGCAGCCAAGATGGGGAAGCTGAGCAGTTCTTC
TRBJ1-2 TRBV5-1 NA NA CASSRGQDNYGYTF TGCGCCAGCAGCCGGGGCCAAGACAACTATGGCTACACCTTC
TRBJ1-3 TRBV10-3 NA NA CAIRNSGNTIYF TGTGCCATCAGGAACTCTGGAAACACCATATATTTT
TRBJ1-1 TRBV18 TRBD1 NA CASSLGQGNAEAFF TGTGCCAGCTCATTGGGACAGGGTAACGCTGAAGCTTTCTTT
TRBJ2-5 TRBV5-4 NA few CASSRQGPETQYF TGTGCCAGCAGCCGGCAGGGGCCAGAGACCCAGTACTTC